The T cell receptor beta chain under discussion was sequenced for a study of cytomegalovirus exposure and HLA in healthy donors. Study-level background: The 120 validation repertoires and the approximately 630 first-cohort repertoires shared a platform, a later analysis reported.

The repertoire was sequenced with immunoSEQ multiplex PCR; TCRdb's copy has only in-frame clones and lacks some. The table records about 64,000 clones, roughly 94% of them present only once. While the first cohort had 600 to 850 subjects, the donors belonged to the separate validation cohort of fewer than 150 subjects. Notes on this clone: The antigen remains undetermined.

Study observations and caveats: The study labeled 180 or so TCR beta chains cytomegalovirus-associated. While the bulk of TCR sequences proved rare, some public TCRs turned up in many donors.

This TCR came from a woman between 18 and 29 years old in good health and CMV-seropositive. Sequencing was carried out using PBMCs.

The CDR3: CASSPTGNGANVLTF. The CDR3 coding sequence is TGTGCCAGCAGCCCGACAGGGAATGGGGCCAACGTCCTGACTTTC. V is TRBV7-9 and J is TRBJ2-6; TRBD1 aligns across 7 bases. Germline CDR1 and CDR2: SEHNR and FQNEAQ (reference sequence). With V trimmed by 5 bases and J by 3 bases, 4 bases remained unmatched. This CDR3 region has 15 residues.